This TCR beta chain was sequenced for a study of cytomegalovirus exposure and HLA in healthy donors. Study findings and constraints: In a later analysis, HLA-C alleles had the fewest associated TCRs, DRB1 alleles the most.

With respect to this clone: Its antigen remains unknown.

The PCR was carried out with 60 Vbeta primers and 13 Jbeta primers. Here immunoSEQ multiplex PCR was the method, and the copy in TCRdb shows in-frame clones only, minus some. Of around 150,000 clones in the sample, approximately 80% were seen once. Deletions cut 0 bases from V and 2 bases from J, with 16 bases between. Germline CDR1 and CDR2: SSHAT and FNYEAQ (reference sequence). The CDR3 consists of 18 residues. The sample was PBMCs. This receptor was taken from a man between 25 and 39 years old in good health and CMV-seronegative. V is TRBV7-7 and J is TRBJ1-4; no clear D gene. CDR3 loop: CASSLALSGVGTNEKLFF. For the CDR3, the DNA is TGTGCCAGCAGCTTAGCTTTATCGGGAGTGGGCACTAATGAAAAACTGTTTTTT. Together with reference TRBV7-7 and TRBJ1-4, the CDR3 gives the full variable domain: GAGVSQSPRYKVTKRGQDVTLRCDPISSHATLYWYQQALGQGPEFLTYFNYEAQPDKSGLPSDRFSAERPEGSISTLTIQRTEQRDSAMYRCASSLALSGVGTNEKLFFGSGTQLSVL.